Presented here are 30 T cell receptor beta chains from one specimen sequenced in a study of a mutant IDH1 vaccine in newly diagnosed glioma. Profiling relied on immunoSEQ multiplex PCR, and the TCRdb table lists in-frame clones only, not all of them. The sample includes approximately 50,000 clones, 75% to 90% of them seen just once. Their antigen targets remain unknown. The time point: week 23, last vaccination. The study gave 300 ug of mutant IDH1 20-mer peptide per vaccine dose, with topical imiquimod. This material consisted of PBMCs, taken from a glioma patient whose treatment included an IDH1 peptide vaccine. The receptors shown here come from a man aged 35-49 years with glioma.

This chain joins TRBV27 and TRBJ2-7; perhaps TRBD1 as D (6 bases). V gave up 0 bases and J gave up 0 bases, with 12 bases separating them. The length of the CDR3 is 16 residues. Germline CDR1 MNHEY, CDR2 SMNVEV (reference sequence). The CDR3 is CASSLSGQGISYEQYF. CDR3 sequence (DNA): TGTGCCAGCAGTTTATCAGGGCAGGGGATCTCCTACGAGCAGTACTTC.

The gene calls are TRBV10-3 and TRBJ2-6; no clear D. The CDR3 has 16 amino acids. V lost 3 bases and J 4 bases, leaving 13 bases between the germline ends. Germline values: CDR1 ENHRY, CDR2 SYGVKD. The CDR3 loop reads CAISDSGSRGANVLTF. CDR3 coding DNA: TGTGCCATCAGTGATTCTGGTTCGAGGGGGGCCAACGTCCTGACTTTC.

This clone came up once. The chain uses TRBV27 and TRBJ2-7, with 8 bases aligning to TRBD1. V shed 10 bases, J shed 3 bases, and the junction held 8 bases outside the gene matches. The CDR3 spans 13 residues. Germline assignment: CDR1 MNHEY and CDR2 SMNVEV (reference sequence). CDR3 sequence (DNA): TGTGCCACCAAGGGACAGGCCTACTACGAGCAGTACTTC. Amino acids: CATKGQAYYEQYF.

In DNA, the CDR3 is TGTGCCAGCAGGCCCGGGACTAGCGGTAAAAACATTCAGTACTTC. Protein: CASRPGTSGKNIQYF. V gene TRBV2 combines with J gene TRBJ2-4; TRBD2 agrees at 11 bases. Germline V gene sequence: CDR1 SNHLY, CDR2 FYNNEI. The CDR3 is made up of 15 amino acids. Losses at the gene ends were 6 bases for V and 4 bases for J; bases not matched to a gene: 5.

The J gene is TRBJ2-7, the V gene TRBV14; D is perhaps TRBD2 (6 bases). V dropped 8 bases and J dropped 6 bases, with 20 bases sitting between them. The length of the CDR3 is 14 residues. Germline V gene lookup returns CDR1 SGHDN and CDR2 FVKESK. The CDR3 DNA reads TGTGCCAGCCAGAGACTAGGGATGTCTGGCGAGCAGTACTTC. It encodes CASQRLGMSGEQYF. The full variable domain, with the rest looked up from reference TRBV14 and TRBJ2-7, is EAGVTQFPSHSVIEKGQTVTLRCDPISGHDNLYWYRRVMGKEIKFLLHFVKESKQDESGMPNNRFLAERTGGTYSTLKVQPAELEDSGVYFCASQRLGMSGEQYFGPGTRLTVT.

V usage is TRBV7-9 and J usage is TRBJ1-5; D might be TRBD1 (6 bases). CDR3 length: 14 residues. Germline V gives CDR1 SEHNR, CDR2 FQNEAQ (reference sequence). Trimming took off 5 bases at V and 3 bases at J, with 11 bases between the two ends. The CDR3 loop reads CASSQQGSNQPQHF. CDR3 coding DNA: TGTGCCAGCAGCCAACAGGGTTCCAATCAGCCCCAGCATTTT.

The chain uses TRBV28 and TRBJ2-7; a possible D gene is TRBD1 (6 bases). The CDR3 has 19 amino acids. Trimming removed 3 bases at V and 6 bases at J, with 30 bases between. The germline CDR1 and CDR2 sequences are MDHEN and SYDVKM. The CDR3 loop is CASSLSPTRRGFRKSEQYF. CDR3 in DNA: TGTGCCAGCAGTTTGTCGCCTACAAGAAGGGGGTTTCGCAAAAGCGAGCAGTACTTC. Full variable domain (rest looked up from reference TRBV28 and TRBJ2-7): DVKVTQSSRYLVKRTGEKVFLECVQDMDHENMFWYRQDPGLGLRLIYFSYDVKMKEKGDIPEGYSVSREKKERFSLILESASTNQTSMYLCASSLSPTRRGFRKSEQYFGPGTRLTVT.

The chain has TRBV27 and TRBJ1-2; weak D call: TRBD1 (6 bases). From germline, CDR1 is MNHEY and CDR2 SMNVEV (reference sequence). Trimming cost V 7 bases and J 2 bases, with 17 bases left between them. The CDR3 runs to 15 residues. Here the CDR3 DNA reads TGTGCCAGCACCTTGGAGACAGGTGTAAACTATGGCTACACCTTC. Amino acids: CASTLETGVNYGYTF.

The genes are TRBV4-1 and TRBJ2-3, with no clear D. Germline values: CDR1 MGHRA, CDR2 YSYEKL. Trimming cost V 4 bases and J 10 bases, with 18 bases left between them. CDR3 length equals 14 residues. The CDR3 is CASSLGPVSGPQYF. The CDR3 region has the DNA TGCGCCAGCAGCCTAGGACCCGTCAGTGGTCCGCAGTATTTT.

This clone has just a few counts. The chain recombines TRBV11-2 with TRBJ2-3; no definite D call. V shed 5 bases and J shed 2 bases, with 5 bases lying between them. The CDR3 covers 12 residues. Germline loops: CDR1 SGHAT, CDR2 FQNNGV. CDR3 bases: TGTGCCAGCAGCAAAACCACAGATACGCAGTATTTT. It codes for CASSKTTDTQYF.

The gene calls are TRBV12-2 and TRBJ1-2. TRBV12-2 is classified as a pseudogene. This CDR3 has 18 amino acids. The CDR3 nucleotides read TGTGCAAGTCGCTTATCCCGAACGCGGTTGAAACCCTCGGGGGGCTACACCTTC. Protein sequence: CASRLSRTRLKPSGGYTF.

The chain couples TRBV6-5 to TRBJ2-7; 9 positions agree with TRBD1. J was trimmed by 5 bases and V by 9 bases; bases with no gene match: 8. The CDR3 runs 13 residues. In germline, CDR1 is MNHEY, CDR2 SVGAGI. The CDR3 nucleotides read TGTGCCAGTCGGACAGGGGAGGTCCACGAGCAGTACTTC. As protein: CASRTGEVHEQYF.

The chain joins TRBV2 to TRBJ1-3; 7 positions agree with TRBD1. The CDR3 extends over 13 amino acids. Germline loops: CDR1 SNHLY, CDR2 FYNNEI. V lost 10 bases, J lost 4 bases, and 7 bases stayed unmatched. The CDR3 bases are TGTGCCACCGGGGGACAGCCAGGAAACACCATATATTTT. Translated, it gives CATGGQPGNTIYF. The full variable domain, in which reference TRBV2 and TRBJ1-3 provide the parts outside the CDR3, is EPEVTQTPSHQVTQMGQEVILRCVPISNHLYFYWYRQILGQKVEFLVSFYNNEISEKSEIFDDQFSVERPDGSNFTLKIRSTKLEDSAMYFCATGGQPGNTIYFGEGSWLTVV.

The chain is built from TRBV5-4 and TRBJ2-3; a weak D match, TRBD2 (5 bases). CDR1 and CDR2 (germline): SGHNT, YYREEE (reference sequence). V shed 3 bases and J shed 6 bases, with 8 bases lying between them. The CDR3 covers 12 residues. CDR3 residues: CASSSPGDTQYF. The DNA of the CDR3 is TGTGCCAGCAGCTCCCCGGGGGATACGCAGTATTTT.

This clone appeared once. V and J are TRBV6-6 and TRBJ1-4; 11 bases match TRBD1. CDR1 is MNHNY, CDR2 SVGAGI, per germline (reference sequence). This CDR3 is 16 amino acids long. Trimming at V came to 0 bases and at J to 7 bases, leaving 4 bases not matched to a gene. The CDR3 nucleotides read TGTGCCAGCAGTTACTCTGCGGGACAGGGGGTTGAAAAACTGTTTTTT. This translates into CASSYSAGQGVEKLFF.

This clone was seen a handful of times. V is TRBV25-1 and J is TRBJ1-1; D gene uncertain. The V end was cut by 3 bases, the J end by 0 bases, with 5 bases between. The germline gives CDR1 MGHDK, CDR2 SYGVNS. The CDR3 contains 13 residues. CDR3 in amino acids: CASSDLLNTEAFF. The CDR3 bases are TGTGCCAGCAGTGATCTGTTGAACACTGAAGCTTTCTTT.

J is TRBJ2-1 and V is TRBV10-3; D call uncertain. V lost 8 bases, J lost 6 bases, and 8 bases lay in between. Per the germline V gene, CDR1 is ENHRY and CDR2 is SYGVKD. This CDR3 comprises 11 residues. CDR3 sequence reads: CAIGPRNEQFF. The CDR3 DNA follows: TGTGCCATCGGACCCCGCAATGAGCAGTTCTTC.

This clone has just a few counts. The chain employs TRBV5-5 and TRBJ2-5; TRBD2 agrees at 11 bases. CDR3 length: 14 amino acids. The V and J ends lost 3 bases and 5 bases, in that order; junction bases with no gene match: 3. From germline, CDR1 is SGHKS and CDR2 YYEKEE (reference sequence). In DNA form, the CDR3 reads TGTGCCAGCAGCTCACTAGCGGGAGTTGAGACCCAGTACTTC. Translating gives CASSSLAGVETQYF.

The chain recombines TRBV6-4 with TRBJ2-7; 8 bases match TRBD1. Germline trimming cut 10 bases from V and 4 bases from J; bases unmatched to any gene: 9. Germline CDR1 reads MRHNA; CDR2 reads SNTAGT. CDR3 length: 13 amino acids. The CDR3 reads CATGQGRSYEQYF. The CDR3 nucleotides read TGTGCCACCGGACAGGGCCGGTCATACGAGCAGTACTTC.

J is TRBJ2-2 and V is TRBV29-1; no clear D gene. The CDR3 extends over 13 amino acids. Trimming stripped 4 bases from V and 4 bases from J, with 10 bases between. Germline values: CDR1 SQVTM, CDR2 ANQGSEA. CDR3 sequence reads: CSVGGATTGELFF. CDR3 DNA sequence: TGCAGCGTTGGAGGAGCCACCACCGGGGAGCTGTTTTTT.

This clone was counted only a few times. The chain combines TRBV6-5 with TRBJ2-1, with 7 bases aligning to TRBD2. With 6 bases clipped from V and 12 bases from J, the junction kept 14 bases outside the gene matches. The length of the CDR3 is 14 residues. The germline CDR1 and CDR2 sequences are MNHEY and SVGAGI. CDR3 sequence (DNA): TGTGCCAGCAGAGTTACATCCAAGGGAGGGGTGCAGTTCTTC. This translates into CASRVTSKGGVQFF.

A single count supports this clone. The rearrangement uses TRBV29-1 and TRBJ2-7, with D unresolved. V was clipped by 4 bases and J by 3 bases, with 16 bases between them. Germline V gene lookup returns CDR1 SQVTM and CDR2 ANQGSEA. This CDR3 has 14 residues. Written as DNA, the CDR3 is TGCAGCGTTGGGAAACCAGGTCTTGGCTACGAGCAGTACTTC. Its translation: CSVGKPGLGYEQYF.

The chain employs TRBV5-1 and TRBJ2-7; a possible D gene is TRBD1 (5 bases). Looked up from germline, CDR1 is SGHRS and CDR2 is YFSETQ. V lost 3 bases to trimming and J lost 1 base, with 14 bases between them. The CDR3 consists of 15 residues. The CDR3 DNA reads TGCGCCAGCAGCTCCCATCTCACAGGTTCCTACGAGCAGTACTTC. As protein: CASSSHLTGSYEQYF.

The rearrangement joins TRBV7-9 to TRBJ1-4, with D possibly matching TRBD1 (6 bases). The germline CDR1 and CDR2 sequences are SEHNR and FQNEAQ (reference sequence). There are 15 residues in the CDR3. V gave up 5 bases and J gave up 8 bases, with 18 bases separating them. The CDR3, as DNA: TGTGCCAGCAGCGCCGAAGGGGGTTTCGTGGAAAAACTGTTTTTT. Protein sequence: CASSAEGGFVEKLFF. Filled out from reference TRBV7-9 and TRBJ1-4, the complete variable domain reads DTGVSQNPRHKITKRGQNVTFRCDPISEHNRLYWYRQTLGQGPEFLTYFQNEAQLEKSRLLSDRFSAERPKGSFSTLEIQRTEQGDSAMYLCASSAEGGFVEKLFFGSGTQLSVL.

The chain joins TRBV20-1 to TRBJ2-7, with D maybe TRBD2 (6 bases). The germline V gene encodes CDR1 DFQATT and CDR2 SNEGSKA (reference sequence). The length of the CDR3 is 11 residues. Here the CDR3 DNA reads TGCAGCTTCGGGAGCTCCTACGAGCAGTACTTC. Residues: CSFGSSYEQYF.

The gene calls are TRBV7-2 and TRBJ2-1, with unresolved D. V dropped 6 bases and J dropped 2 bases, with 17 bases sitting between them. There are 16 residues in the CDR3. Germline values: CDR1 SGHTA, CDR2 FQGNSA. CDR3: CASSLSQAYPYNEQFF. The CDR3 DNA reads TGTGCCAGCAGTTTGAGCCAAGCTTACCCCTACAATGAGCAGTTCTTC. Full variable domain (rest looked up from reference TRBV7-2 and TRBJ2-1): GAGVSQSPSNKVTEKGKDVELRCDPISGHTALYWYRQSLGQGLEFLIYFQGNSAPDKSGLPSDRFSAERTGGSVSTLTIQRTQQEDSAVYLCASSLSQAYPYNEQFFGPGTRLTVL.

The chain recombines TRBV5-1 with TRBJ2-7; D not certain. CDR3 size: 14 residues. Trimming removed 1 base at V and 1 base at J, with 9 bases between. Looked up from germline, CDR1 is SGHRS and CDR2 is YFSETQ. The CDR3 sequence is CASSLNSGSYEQYF. Written as DNA, the CDR3 is TGCGCCAGCAGCTTGAATTCTGGGTCCTACGAGCAGTACTTC.

The rearrangement links TRBV19 to TRBJ2-7; 7 positions match TRBD1. Germline trimming cut 5 bases from V and 3 bases from J; bases unmatched to any gene: 4. CDR3 length: 13 residues. CDR1 is LNHDA, CDR2 SQIVND, per germline (reference sequence). The CDR3 spells CASSWDSGYEQYF. The CDR3 coding sequence is TGTGCCAGTAGTTGGGACAGTGGCTACGAGCAGTACTTC.

This chain links TRBV19 with TRBJ2-7, with 11 bases fitting TRBD2. The CDR3 sequence is 15 residues long. Trimming removed 5 bases from V and 1 base from J; junction bases left unmatched: 4. CDR1 is LNHDA, CDR2 SQIVND, per germline (reference sequence). This chain's CDR3 is CASSVAGGPSYEQYF. The CDR3, as DNA: TGTGCCAGTAGTGTAGCGGGAGGGCCTTCCTACGAGCAGTACTTC.

This sequence joins TRBV2 and TRBJ1-5; maybe TRBD1 (5 bases). Germline CDR1 reads SNHLY; CDR2 reads FYNNEI. V gave up 7 bases and J gave up 3 bases, with 10 bases separating them. The CDR3 runs 13 residues. CDR3 DNA sequence: TGTGCCAGCATAGTGGGGCCCAATCAGCCCCAGCATTTT. Amino acids: CASIVGPNQPQHF.